Presented here are 6 T cell receptor beta chains from one specimen sequenced in a study of OX40 agonist ivuxolimab in advanced cancers. The data were produced by immunoSEQ multiplex PCR, yet TCRdb's version contains in-frame clones alone and is incomplete. The sample has fewer than 100,000 clones, 84% seen once. The sequenced sample was CD4+ or CD8+ T cells sorted from blood, obtained in a trial of the OX40 agonist ivuxolimab. These receptors all stem from an adult with an advanced solid tumor such as melanoma, head and neck, liver or kidney cancer.

This clone was detected a few times. This chain links TRBV6-6 with TRBJ2-1; 9 bases line up with TRBD2. Trimming removed 6 bases from V and 8 bases from J; junction bases left unmatched: 14. CDR1 and CDR2 (germline): MNHNY, SVGAGI (reference sequence). The CDR3 runs to 16 residues. Written as DNA, the CDR3 is TGTGCCAGCAGCGAGAGGGGACTAGCCTCGGGGTATGAGCAGTTCTTC. Encoded protein: CASSERGLASGYEQFF.

V is TRBV2 and J is TRBJ2-1, with TRBD2 identical over 8 bases. Trimming took 1 base from V and 2 from J; bases not matched to a gene: 1. Germline loops: CDR1 SNHLY, CDR2 FYNNEI. The CDR3 covers 15 residues. CDR3 loop: CASSEERGTYNEQFF. The CDR3 bases are TGTGCCAGCAGTGAAGAGCGGGGGACCTACAATGAGCAGTTCTTC. The whole variable domain, remainder taken from reference TRBV2 and TRBJ2-1, is EPEVTQTPSHQVTQMGQEVILRCVPISNHLYFYWYRQILGQKVEFLVSFYNNEISEKSEIFDDQFSVERPDGSNFTLKIRSTKLEDSAMYFCASSEERGTYNEQFFGPGTRLTVL.

J is TRBJ2-1 and V is TRBV2; the D is unclear. CDR3 length: 11 amino acids. V was cut by 5 bases and J by 8 bases, with 7 bases left in between. CDR1 and CDR2 from the germline V gene are SNHLY and FYNNEI. CDR3 nucleotide sequence: TGTGCCAGCAGTTCAACCTATGAGCAGTTCTTC. This translates into CASSSTYEQFF.

The chain couples TRBV7-2 to TRBJ2-5; 8 bases agree with TRBD1. The CDR3 has 17 residues. The germline V gene has CDR1 SGHTA and CDR2 FQGNSA. Trimming at V came to 5 bases and at J to 2 bases, leaving 13 bases not matched to a gene. The CDR3 DNA reads as TGTGCCAGCAGCCTGAGGAGGACAGGGTTTGGGCAAGAGACCCAGTACTTC. Amino acid sequence: CASSLRRTGFGQETQYF.

The genes are TRBV7-2 and TRBJ1-5; 7 nucleotides line up with TRBD1. V was pared by 5 bases and J by 9 bases, with 22 bases of the junction left unmatched. The germline gives CDR1 SGHTA, CDR2 FQGNSA. This CDR3 has 18 residues. The CDR3 DNA follows: TGTGCCAGCAGCCTTGAGGGGTCAACAGGGGATTTGGGAGGGCCCCAGCATTTT. Encoded protein: CASSLEGSTGDLGGPQHF.

The chain uses TRBV19 and TRBJ1-2, with 7 bases aligning to TRBD1. The CDR3 is 13 amino acids. Losses at the gene ends were 2 bases for V and 6 bases for J; bases not matched to a gene: 3. Germline V gene sequence: CDR1 LNHDA, CDR2 SQIVND (reference sequence). The CDR3 protein is CASSIKGAHGYTF. CDR3 bases: TGTGCCAGTAGTATAAAGGGGGCGCATGGCTACACCTTC.